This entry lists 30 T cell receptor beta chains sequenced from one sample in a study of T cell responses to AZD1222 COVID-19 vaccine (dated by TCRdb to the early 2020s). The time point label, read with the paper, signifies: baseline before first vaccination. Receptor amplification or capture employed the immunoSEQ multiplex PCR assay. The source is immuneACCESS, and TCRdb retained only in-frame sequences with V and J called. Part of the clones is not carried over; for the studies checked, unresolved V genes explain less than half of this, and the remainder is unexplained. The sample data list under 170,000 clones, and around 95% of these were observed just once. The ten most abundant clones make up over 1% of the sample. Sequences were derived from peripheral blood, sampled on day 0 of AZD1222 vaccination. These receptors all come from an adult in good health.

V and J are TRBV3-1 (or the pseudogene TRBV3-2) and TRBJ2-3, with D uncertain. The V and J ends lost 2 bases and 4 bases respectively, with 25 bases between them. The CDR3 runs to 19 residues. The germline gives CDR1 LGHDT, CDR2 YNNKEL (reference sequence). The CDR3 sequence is CASSQKYPRSLLFSDTQYF. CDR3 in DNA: TGTGCCAGCAGCCAAAAATATCCGAGGAGTCTACTTTTCTCAGATACGCAGTATTTT.

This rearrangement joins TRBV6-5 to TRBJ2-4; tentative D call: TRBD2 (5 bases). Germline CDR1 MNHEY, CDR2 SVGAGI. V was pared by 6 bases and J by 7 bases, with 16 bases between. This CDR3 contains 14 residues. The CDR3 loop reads CASRRDLERNIQYF. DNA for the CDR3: TGTGCCAGCAGGAGGGATCTCGAAAGGAACATTCAGTACTTC.

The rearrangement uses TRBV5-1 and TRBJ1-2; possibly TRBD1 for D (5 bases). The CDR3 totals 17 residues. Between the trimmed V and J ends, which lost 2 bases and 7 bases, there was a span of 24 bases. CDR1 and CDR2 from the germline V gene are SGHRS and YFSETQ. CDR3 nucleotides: TGCGCCAGCAGCTTAGGAACGTGGGACCCTTTCACGAGTGGCTACACCTTC. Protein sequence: CASSLGTWDPFTSGYTF.

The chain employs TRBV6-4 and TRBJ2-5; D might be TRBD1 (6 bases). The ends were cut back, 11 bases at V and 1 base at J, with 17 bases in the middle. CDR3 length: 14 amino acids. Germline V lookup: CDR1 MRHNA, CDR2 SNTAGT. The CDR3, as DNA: TGTGCCCAGAGACAGGAGGAGCTCCAAGAGACCCAGTACTTC. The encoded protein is CAQRQEELQETQYF.

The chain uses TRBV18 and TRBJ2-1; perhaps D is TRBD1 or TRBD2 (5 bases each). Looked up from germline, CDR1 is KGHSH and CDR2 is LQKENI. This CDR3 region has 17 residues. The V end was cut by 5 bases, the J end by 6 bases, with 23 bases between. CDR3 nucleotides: TGTGCCAGCTCAGATGATCAACCGGGACCAGAAATCAATGAGCAGTTCTTC. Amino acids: CASSDDQPGPEINEQFF.

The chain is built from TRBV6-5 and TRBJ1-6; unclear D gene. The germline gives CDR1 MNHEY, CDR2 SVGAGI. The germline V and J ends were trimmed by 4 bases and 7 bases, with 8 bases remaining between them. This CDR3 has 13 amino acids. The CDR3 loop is CASSLGNNSPLHF. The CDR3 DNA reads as TGTGCCAGCAGTTTGGGGAACAATTCACCCCTCCACTTT.

Written as DNA, the CDR3 is TGTGCCAGCAGCTTGTACAGGGGTAGCAATCAGCCCCAGCATTTT. Protein: CASSLYRGSNQPQHF. V gene TRBV5-6 combines with J gene TRBJ1-5; 7 bases match TRBD1. Germline CDR1 and CDR2: SGHDT and YYEEEE. Trimming at V came to 1 base and at J to 0 bases, leaving 1 base not matched to a gene. The CDR3 totals 15 residues.

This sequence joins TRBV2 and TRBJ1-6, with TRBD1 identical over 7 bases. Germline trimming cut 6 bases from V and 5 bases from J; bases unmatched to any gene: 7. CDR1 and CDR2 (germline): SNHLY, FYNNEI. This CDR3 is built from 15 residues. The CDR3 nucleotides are TGTGCCAGCAGCGAACAGGGGCCGGATAATTCACCCCTCCACTTT. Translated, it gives CASSEQGPDNSPLHF.

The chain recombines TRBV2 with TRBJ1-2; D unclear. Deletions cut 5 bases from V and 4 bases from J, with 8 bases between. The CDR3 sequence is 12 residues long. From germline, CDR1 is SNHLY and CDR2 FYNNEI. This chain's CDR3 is CASSRTVYGYTF. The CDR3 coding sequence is TGTGCCAGCAGTAGGACTGTCTATGGCTACACCTTC.

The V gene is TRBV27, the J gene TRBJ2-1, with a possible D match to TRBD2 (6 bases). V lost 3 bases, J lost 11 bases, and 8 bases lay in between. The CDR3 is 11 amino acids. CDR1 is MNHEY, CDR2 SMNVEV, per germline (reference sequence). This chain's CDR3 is CASSLAGKQFF. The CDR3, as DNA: TGTGCCAGCAGTTTGGCGGGGAAGCAGTTCTTC.

The DNA for the CDR3 is TGTGCCAGCCGGTTTTCACAAACGAACACTGAAGCTTTCTTT. It is translated as CASRFSQTNTEAFF. This chain links TRBV6-5 with TRBJ1-1; D gene uncertain. V lost 8 bases to trimming and J lost 1 base, with 14 bases between them. The V gene's germline CDR1 is MNHEY and CDR2 SVGAGI. The length of the CDR3 is 14 residues.

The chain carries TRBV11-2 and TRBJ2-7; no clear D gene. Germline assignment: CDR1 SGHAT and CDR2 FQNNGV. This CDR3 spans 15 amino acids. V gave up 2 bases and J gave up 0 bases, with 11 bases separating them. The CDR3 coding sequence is TGTGCCAGCAGCTTAAGCGTCTTAAGCTCCTACGAGCAGTACGTC. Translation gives CASSLSVLSSYEQYV.

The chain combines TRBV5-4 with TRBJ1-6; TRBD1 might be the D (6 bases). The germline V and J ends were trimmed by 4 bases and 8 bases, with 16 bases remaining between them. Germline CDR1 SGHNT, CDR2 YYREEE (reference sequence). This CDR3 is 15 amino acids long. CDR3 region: CASSLDAGEHSPLHF. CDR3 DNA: TGTGCCAGCAGCCTCGACGCAGGGGAACATTCACCCCTCCACTTT. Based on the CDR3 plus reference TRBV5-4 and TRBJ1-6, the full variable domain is ETGVTQSPTHLIKTRGQQVTLRCSSQSGHNTVSWYQQALGQGPQFIFQYYREEENGRGNFPPRFSGLQFPNYSSELNVNALELDDSALYLCASSLDAGEHSPLHFGNGTRLTVT.

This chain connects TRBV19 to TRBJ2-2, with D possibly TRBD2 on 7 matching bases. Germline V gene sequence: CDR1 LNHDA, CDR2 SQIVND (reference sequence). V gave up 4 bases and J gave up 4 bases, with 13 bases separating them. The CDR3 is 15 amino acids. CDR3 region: CASSTWGGLTGELFF. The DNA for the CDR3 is TGTGCCAGTAGTACGTGGGGGGGCCTCACCGGGGAGCTGTTTTTT.

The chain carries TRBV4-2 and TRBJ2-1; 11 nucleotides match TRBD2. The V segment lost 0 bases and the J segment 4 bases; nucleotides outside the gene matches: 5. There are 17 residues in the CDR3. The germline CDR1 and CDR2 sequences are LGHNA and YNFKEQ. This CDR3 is CASSQDVAGGYYNEQFF. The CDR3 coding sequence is TGTGCCAGCAGCCAAGATGTAGCGGGAGGGTATTACAATGAGCAGTTCTTC.

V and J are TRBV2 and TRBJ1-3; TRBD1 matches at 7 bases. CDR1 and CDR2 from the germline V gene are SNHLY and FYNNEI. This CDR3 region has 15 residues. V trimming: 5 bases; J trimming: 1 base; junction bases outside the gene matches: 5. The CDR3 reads CASSLTGDSGNTIYF. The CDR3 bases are TGTGCCAGCAGTCTCACAGGGGATTCTGGAAACACCATATATTTT.

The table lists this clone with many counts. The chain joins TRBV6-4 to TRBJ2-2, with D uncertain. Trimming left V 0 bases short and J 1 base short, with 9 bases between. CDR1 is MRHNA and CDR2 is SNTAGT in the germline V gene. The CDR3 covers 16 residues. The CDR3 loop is CASSDSTVMNTGELFF. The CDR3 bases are TGTGCCAGCAGTGACTCGACGGTGATGAACACCGGGGAGCTGTTTTTT.

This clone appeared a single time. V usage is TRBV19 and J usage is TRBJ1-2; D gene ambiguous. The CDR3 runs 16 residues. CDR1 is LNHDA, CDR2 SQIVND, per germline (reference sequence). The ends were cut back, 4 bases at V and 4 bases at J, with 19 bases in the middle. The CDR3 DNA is TGTGCCAGTAGTACCCCCGATCTAAACAATCTCTATGGCTACACCTTC. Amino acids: CASSTPDLNNLYGYTF.

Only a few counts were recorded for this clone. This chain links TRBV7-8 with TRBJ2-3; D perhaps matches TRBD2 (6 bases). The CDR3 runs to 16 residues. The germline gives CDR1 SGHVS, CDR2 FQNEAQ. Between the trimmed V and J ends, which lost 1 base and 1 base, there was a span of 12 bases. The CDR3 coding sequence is TGTGCCAGCAGCTTAGAGGGGCGGGGCCGCACAGATACGCAGTATTTT. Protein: CASSLEGRGRTDTQYF.

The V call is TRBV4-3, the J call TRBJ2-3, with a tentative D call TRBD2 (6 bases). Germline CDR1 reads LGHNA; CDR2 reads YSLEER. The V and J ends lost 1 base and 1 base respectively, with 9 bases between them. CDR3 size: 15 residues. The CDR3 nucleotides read TGCGCCAGCAGCCAAGCGGGAGCGGGCACAGATACGCAGTATTTT. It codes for CASSQAGAGTDTQYF.

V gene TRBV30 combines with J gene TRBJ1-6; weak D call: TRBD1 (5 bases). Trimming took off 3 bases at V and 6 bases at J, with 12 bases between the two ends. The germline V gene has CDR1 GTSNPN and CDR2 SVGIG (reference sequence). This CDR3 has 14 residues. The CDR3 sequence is CAWSRAQANSPLHF. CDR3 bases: TGTGCCTGGAGCAGGGCCCAAGCTAATTCACCCCTCCACTTT.

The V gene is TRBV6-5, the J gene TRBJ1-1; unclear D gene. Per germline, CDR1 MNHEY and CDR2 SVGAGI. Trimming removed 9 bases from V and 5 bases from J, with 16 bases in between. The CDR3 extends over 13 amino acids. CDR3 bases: TGTGCCAGTTGTTTCGCAGTCGGGACTGAAGCTTTCTTT. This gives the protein CASCFAVGTEAFF.

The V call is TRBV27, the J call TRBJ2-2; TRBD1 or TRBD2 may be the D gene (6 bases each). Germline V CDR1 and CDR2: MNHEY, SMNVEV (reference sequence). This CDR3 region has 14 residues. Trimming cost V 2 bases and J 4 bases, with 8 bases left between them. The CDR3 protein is CASSLEGGTGELFF. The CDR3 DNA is TGTGCCAGCAGTTTAGAGGGGGGCACCGGGGAGCTGTTTTTT.

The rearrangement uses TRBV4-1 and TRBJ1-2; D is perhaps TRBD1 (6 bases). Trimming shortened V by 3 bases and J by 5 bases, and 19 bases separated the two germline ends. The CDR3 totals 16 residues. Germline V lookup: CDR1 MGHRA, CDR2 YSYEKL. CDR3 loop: CASSHTPRGRGYGYTF. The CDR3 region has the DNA TGCGCCAGCAGCCACACCCCTCGGGGCAGGGGTTATGGCTACACCTTC.

CDR3 nucleotides: TGTGCCAGCAGTTTTAATTGGGACGGGGTGGCGCCCCAGCATTTT. Its protein product is CASSFNWDGVAPQHF. V gene TRBV27 combines with J gene TRBJ1-5, with D maybe TRBD1 (5 bases). CDR3 length: 15 amino acids. V lost 3 bases, J lost 9 bases, and 18 bases lay in between. Germline-derived CDR1 and CDR2 are MNHEY and SMNVEV (reference sequence).

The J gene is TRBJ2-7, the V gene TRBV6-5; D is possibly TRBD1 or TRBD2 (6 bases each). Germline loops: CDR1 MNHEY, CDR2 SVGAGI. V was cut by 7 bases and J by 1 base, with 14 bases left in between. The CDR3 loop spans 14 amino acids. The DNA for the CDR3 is TGTGCCAGCATCTCCAAGGGGGGTTCCTACGAGCAGTACGTC. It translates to CASISKGGSYEQYV.

The CDR3 region has the DNA TGCGCCAGCAGCCCAAGGGGGACTAGCTCGGTAGTTTACAATGAGCAGTTCTTC. Its translation is CASSPRGTSSVVYNEQFF. The V call is TRBV5-1, the J call TRBJ2-1; 9 bases fit TRBD2. Trimming at V came to 4 bases and at J to 4 bases, leaving 15 bases not matched to a gene. The CDR3 spans 18 residues. Germline lookup yields CDR1 SGHRS and CDR2 YFSETQ.

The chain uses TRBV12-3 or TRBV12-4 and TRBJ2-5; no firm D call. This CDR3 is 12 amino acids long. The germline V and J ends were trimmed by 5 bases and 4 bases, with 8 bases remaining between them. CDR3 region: CASSRSGETQYF. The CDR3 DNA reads TGTGCCAGCAGTCGATCCGGAGAGACCCAGTACTTC.

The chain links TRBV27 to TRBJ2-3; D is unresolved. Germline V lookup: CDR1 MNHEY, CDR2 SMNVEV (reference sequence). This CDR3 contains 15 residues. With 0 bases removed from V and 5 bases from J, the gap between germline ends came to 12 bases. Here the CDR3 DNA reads TGTGCCAGCAGTTTATCAGTCGTTGGTGGAGATACGCAGTATTTT. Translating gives CASSLSVVGGDTQYF.

For the CDR3, the DNA is TGCAGTGCTAGCCACTATGGCTACACCTTC. It encodes CSASHYGYTF. The chain has TRBV20-1 and TRBJ1-2; unclear D gene. Germline CDR1 reads DFQATT; CDR2 reads SNEGSKA (reference sequence). V lost 3 bases to trimming and J lost 3 bases, with 2 bases between them. The CDR3 spans 10 residues.